The next 23 T cell receptor beta chains were all read from a single sample in a study of radiotherapy plus CTLA-4 blockade in lung cancer. Using immunoSEQ multiplex PCR, the repertoire was profiled, and TCRdb retains in-frame clones only, with some absent. The sample has some 110,000 clones, 81% seen once; the top ten hold 2.5% to 3.5%. The source material was peripheral blood, sampled from a patient treated with radiotherapy plus ipilimumab. The receptors come from a human donor with non-small cell lung cancer that progressed on radiotherapy plus ipilimumab. Some clones in this sample may be carry-over from other donors' samples.

The J gene is TRBJ2-2, the V gene TRBV4-3; maybe TRBD1 (5 bases). This CDR3 region has 16 residues. The V and J ends lost 0 bases and 1 base respectively, with 9 bases between them. Germline values: CDR1 LGHNA, CDR2 YSLEER. CDR3 protein: CASSQERQGNTGELFF. CDR3 nucleotides: TGCGCCAGCAGCCAAGAGAGGCAGGGGAACACCGGGGAGCTGTTTTTT.

This clone has more than one count but fewer than ten. This sequence joins TRBV28 and TRBJ1-1; D may be TRBD1 (6 bases). Deletions cut 2 bases from V and 11 bases from J, with 12 bases between. CDR1 is MDHEN and CDR2 is SYDVKM in the germline V gene. The CDR3 has 12 amino acids. The CDR3 spells CASSLGGHVAFF. As DNA, the CDR3 is TGTGCCAGCAGTTTAGGGGGCCATGTGGCTTTCTTT.

J is TRBJ1-1 and V is TRBV27; D not certain. This CDR3 is 16 amino acids long. Per germline, CDR1 MNHEY and CDR2 SMNVEV (reference sequence). Trimming cost V 5 bases and J 3 bases, with 19 bases left between them. The CDR3 nucleotides read TGTGCCAGCAGTCCCTCCCCAGGCAGCTTGTACACTGAAGCTTTCTTT. It specifies CASSPSPGSLYTEAFF.

The V gene is TRBV9, the J gene TRBJ2-7, with 7 bases fitting TRBD1. The V gene's germline CDR1 is SGDLS and CDR2 YYNGEE. V lost 3 bases, J lost 3 bases, and 9 bases stayed unmatched. The CDR3 loop spans 15 amino acids. The CDR3: CASSAPDREFYEQYF. For the CDR3, the DNA is TGTGCCAGCAGCGCACCCGACAGGGAGTTCTACGAGCAGTACTTC.

This chain links TRBV19 with TRBJ2-7; 8 bases are shared with TRBD2. Germline V gene sequence: CDR1 LNHDA, CDR2 SQIVND (reference sequence). With V trimmed by 1 base and J by 7 bases, 12 bases remained unmatched. The CDR3 spans 16 residues. The CDR3 sequence: CASSIGSGTSPREQYF. CDR3 nucleotides: TGTGCCAGTAGTATAGGATCCGGGACTAGTCCTCGGGAGCAGTACTTC. Full variable domain (outside the CDR3, taken from reference TRBV19 and TRBJ2-7): DGGITQSPKYLFRKEGQNVTLSCEQNLNHDAMYWYRQDPGQGLRLIYYSQIVNDFQKGDIAEGYSVSREKKESFPLTVTSAQKNPTAFYLCASSIGSGTSPREQYFGPGTRLTVT.

This chain links TRBV18 with TRBJ1-1, with TRBD1 matching over 7 bases. Per the germline V gene, CDR1 is KGHSH and CDR2 is LQKENI. The CDR3 extends over 16 amino acids. The V gene end was trimmed by 5 bases and the J gene end by 0 bases; junction bases not matched to a gene: 9. The DNA for the CDR3 is TGTGCCAGCTCAACCACCCGGACAGGTATGAACACTGAAGCTTTCTTT. It translates to CASSTTRTGMNTEAFF. Together with reference TRBV18 and TRBJ1-1, the CDR3 gives the full variable domain: NAGVMQNPRHLVRRRGQEARLRCSPMKGHSHVYWYRQLPEEGLKFMVYLQKENIIDESGMPKERFSAEFPKEGPSILRIQQVVRGDSAAYFCASSTTRTGMNTEAFFGQGTRLTVV.

V and J are TRBV23-1 and TRBJ2-7; 7 nucleotides align to TRBD1. TRBV23-1 is treated as an ORF (open reading frame) with a function not yet certain. The CDR3 has 16 amino acids. V trimming: 2 bases; J trimming: 2 bases; junction bases outside the gene matches: 9. The CDR3 loop is CASSQPPGQRTYEQYF. CDR3 nucleotides: TGCGCCAGCAGTCAACCCCCGGGACAGAGAACCTACGAGCAGTACTTC.

The rearrangement uses TRBV20-1 and TRBJ1-1, with 7 bases matching TRBD1. With V trimmed by 6 bases and J by 8 bases, 6 bases remained unmatched. Germline V gives CDR1 DFQATT, CDR2 SNEGSKA (reference sequence). The CDR3 is made up of 11 amino acids. CDR3 loop: CSATTGAEAFF. The CDR3 DNA reads as TGCAGTGCCACTACAGGGGCAGAAGCTTTCTTT.

The gene calls are TRBV18 and TRBJ2-3; D unresolved. The germline V and J ends were trimmed by 2 bases and 2 bases, with 8 bases remaining between them. Germline V lookup: CDR1 KGHSH, CDR2 LQKENI. This CDR3 is built from 14 residues. CDR3 residues: CASSPGFSTDTQYF. The CDR3 bases are TGTGCCAGCTCACCAGGGTTTTCCACAGATACGCAGTATTTT.

This chain joins TRBV28 and TRBJ1-1; no reliable D call. Germline V gene sequence: CDR1 MDHEN, CDR2 SYDVKM. V was cut by 2 bases and J by 4 bases, with 8 bases left in between. The CDR3 is 13 residues long. The CDR3 DNA reads as TGTGCCAGCAGTTTAGTAGTCGTCACTGAAGCTTTCTTT. This sequence encodes CASSLVVVTEAFF.

This chain connects TRBV11-1 to TRBJ2-7; D gene ambiguous. The CDR3 is 11 amino acids. The germline V gene encodes CDR1 SGHAT and CDR2 FQDESV (reference sequence). V gave up 5 bases and J gave up 4 bases, with 6 bases separating them. The CDR3 nucleotides are TGTGCCAGCAGCAAACAGTACGAGCAGTACTTC. Its translation: CASSKQYEQYF.

This chain links TRBV4-1 with TRBJ1-3; D remains ambiguous. Trimming stripped 1 base from V and 1 base from J, with 2 bases between. This CDR3 region has 13 residues. Germline CDR1 MGHRA, CDR2 YSYEKL. The CDR3: CASSQVSGNTIYF. The CDR3, as DNA: TGCGCCAGCAGCCAAGTTTCTGGAAACACCATATATTTT.

This rearrangement joins TRBV4-1 to TRBJ1-2, with D unclear. This CDR3 has 17 residues. The germline CDR1 and CDR2 sequences are MGHRA and YSYEKL. Between the trimmed V and J ends, which lost 0 bases and 5 bases, there was a span of 19 bases. The CDR3 DNA sequence: TGCGCCAGCAGCCAAGAGGGCGGGTGGGCCCTGGGTTATGGCTACACCTTC. Residues: CASSQEGGWALGYGYTF.

The rearrangement joins TRBV12-5 to TRBJ2-7, with a possible D match to TRBD1 (5 bases). Trimming removed 6 bases at V and 0 bases at J, with 9 bases between. From germline, CDR1 is LGHNT and CDR2 FRNRAP. This CDR3 has 13 residues. CDR3 sequence (DNA): TGTGCTAGTGGGAGGACACTCTCCTACGAGCAGTACTTC. It encodes CASGRTLSYEQYF.

The V call is TRBV4-3, the J call TRBJ2-7, with 8 nucleotides matching TRBD1. In germline, CDR1 is LGHNA, CDR2 YSLEER. CDR3 size: 15 residues. J gave up 7 bases and V 5 bases, and 13 bases lay outside the gene matches. The CDR3 sequence: CASSTNPTGAFEQYF. The CDR3 nucleotides are TGCGCCAGCAGCACGAATCCGACAGGGGCATTTGAGCAGTACTTC.

The chain joins TRBV5-1 to TRBJ2-7; D tentatively reads TRBD1 or TRBD2 (5 bases each). The germline CDR1 and CDR2 sequences are SGHRS and YFSETQ. V lost 4 bases and J 6 bases, leaving 20 bases between the germline ends. The CDR3 runs to 15 residues. The CDR3: CASSSSRDPLLEQYF. CDR3 sequence (DNA): TGCGCCAGCAGCAGTTCCAGGGACCCCCTCCTCGAGCAGTACTTC.

In DNA form, the CDR3 reads TGTGCCAGCAGCGCCCAGGCCGGGATCAACACTGAAGCTTTCTTT. It is translated as CASSAQAGINTEAFF. The rearrangement joins TRBV5-6 to TRBJ1-1; D remains ambiguous. V dropped 4 bases and J dropped 2 bases, with 15 bases sitting between them. Germline V gene sequence: CDR1 SGHDT, CDR2 YYEEEE. The CDR3 covers 15 residues.

The chain combines TRBV5-1 with TRBJ1-1; 8 nucleotides align to TRBD1. CDR1 is SGHRS, CDR2 YFSETQ, per germline. The CDR3 totals 16 residues. With V trimmed by 3 bases and J by 0 bases, 7 bases remained unmatched. CDR3 in amino acids: CASSSHRQGMNTEAFF. The CDR3 bases are TGCGCCAGCAGCTCGCATCGACAGGGGATGAACACTGAAGCTTTCTTT.

A remark on this clone: Other DNA sequences in the same sample also yield this CDR3. The chain employs TRBV20-1 and TRBJ2-7; no firm D call. CDR3 size: 11 residues. Deletions cut 3 bases from V and 0 bases from J, with 3 bases between. CDR1 and CDR2 from the germline V gene are DFQATT and SNEGSKA (reference sequence). The CDR3 bases are TGCAGTGCTAGCAGCTCCTACGAGCAGTACTTC. The encoded protein is CSASSSYEQYF.

The rearrangement joins TRBV2 to TRBJ2-3, with a weak D call TRBD1 (5 bases). V was clipped by 2 bases and J by 8 bases, with 11 bases between them. The V gene's germline CDR1 is SNHLY and CDR2 FYNNEI. This CDR3 is built from 13 residues. The CDR3 DNA reads as TGTGCCAGCAGTGAACTAGGACACGGTACGCAGTATTTT. Its protein product is CASSELGHGTQYF.

The V call is TRBV4-3, the J call TRBJ1-2, with D tentatively TRBD1 (6 bases). V dropped 0 bases and J dropped 3 bases, with 11 bases sitting between them. CDR3 length: 15 amino acids. Germline V gives CDR1 LGHNA, CDR2 YSLEER. For the CDR3, the DNA is TGCGCCAGCAGCCAAGATTGGGGGCTGGACTATGGCTACACCTTC. This gives the protein CASSQDWGLDYGYTF.

This clone came up a few times. The genes are TRBV4-2 and TRBJ1-1; no reliable D call. Germline V gene data show CDR1 as LGHNA and CDR2 as YNFKEQ. Trimming cost V 0 bases and J 1 base, with 12 bases left between them. CDR3 size: 16 residues. This CDR3 reads CASSQDEGSGNTEAFF. The CDR3 region has the DNA TGTGCCAGCAGCCAAGATGAGGGTTCGGGGAACACTGAAGCTTTCTTT.

CDR3 protein: CASSLNHMSNQPQHF. In DNA form, the CDR3 reads TGTGCCAGCAGCTTAAACCATATGAGCAATCAGCCCCAGCATTTT. This chain uses TRBV7-6 with TRBJ1-5; D uncertain. CDR1 is SGHVS and CDR2 is FNYEAQ in the germline V gene. Trimming removed 2 bases from V and 1 base from J, with 9 bases in between. This CDR3 spans 15 amino acids. Filled out from reference TRBV7-6 and TRBJ1-5, the complete variable domain reads GAGVSQSPRYKVTKRGQDVALRCDPISGHVSLYWYRQALGQGPEFLTYFNYEAQQDKSGLPNDRFSAERPEGSISTLTIQRTEQRDSAMYRCASSLNHMSNQPQHFGDGTRLSIL.